What follows are 6 T cell receptor beta chains derived from one specimen sequenced in a study of blood T cell repertoires in COVID-19. The protocol was immunoSEQ multiplex PCR, while the TCRdb copy is restricted to in-frame clones and leaves out a portion. The data show 300,000 to 350,000 clones, with roughly 87% seen just once and around 8.9% held by the top ten. Material for sequencing was PBMCs or T cells enriched from blood (not recorded which). These receptors were obtained from a woman between 18 and 29 years old who had recovered from COVID-19.

This chain connects TRBV6-2 or TRBV6-3 to TRBJ2-5, with D possibly being TRBD2 (6 bases). The germline V gene encodes CDR1 MNHEY and CDR2 SVGEGT. This CDR3 is 16 amino acids long. V lost 4 bases to trimming and J lost 7 bases, with 22 bases between them. CDR3 bases: TGTGCCAGCAGTTCCCGGGGGACTCCCCACTTCGGGACCCAGTACTTC. This translates into CASSSRGTPHFGTQYF.

The chain uses TRBV2 and TRBJ1-2; 8 bases fit TRBD1. V gave up 3 bases and J gave up 9 bases; unmatched junction bases: 12. Germline CDR1 reads SNHLY; CDR2 reads FYNNEI. There are 15 residues in the CDR3. CDR3 sequence: CASSEEAGGAGSYTF. The DNA of the CDR3 is TGTGCCAGCAGTGAGGAGGCAGGGGGCGCAGGGAGCTACACCTTC.

J is TRBJ1-3 and V is TRBV7-9; no reliable D call. The germline CDR1 and CDR2 sequences are SEHNR and FQNEAQ (reference sequence). The CDR3 has 16 amino acids. Trimming took 4 bases from V and 1 from J, leaving 14 bases between them. The CDR3 loop is CASSWVGAISGNTIYF. In nucleotides, the CDR3 is TGTGCCAGCAGCTGGGTGGGAGCGATATCTGGAAACACCATATATTTT.

The chain is built from TRBV27 and TRBJ1-3; D call uncertain. Trimming cost V 4 bases and J 8 bases, with 18 bases left between them. Germline CDR1 is MNHEY and CDR2 is SMNVEV (reference sequence). The CDR3 consists of 15 residues. The CDR3, as DNA: TGTGCCAGCAGTTCGGGAGGAGCCGCCCTGCACACCATATATTTT. It specifies CASSSGGAALHTIYF.

The rearrangement joins TRBV6-2 or TRBV6-3 to TRBJ1-2, with TRBD1 matching over 7 bases. The CDR3 covers 15 residues. The V gene end was trimmed by 4 bases and the J gene end by 2 bases; junction bases not matched to a gene: 7. Germline lookup yields CDR1 MNHEY and CDR2 SVGEGT. The CDR3 nucleotides read TGTGCCAGCAGTTTATCGGGACAGCACAACTATGGCTACACCTTC. Translation gives CASSLSGQHNYGYTF.

This rearrangement joins TRBV18 to TRBJ1-2; possible D gene TRBD1, 5 bases. Germline V gene sequence: CDR1 KGHSH, CDR2 LQKENI. CDR3 length: 15 residues. Trimming took off 3 bases at V and 2 bases at J, with 13 bases between the two ends. CDR3 amino acids: CASSPGLTINYGYTF. In nucleotides, the CDR3 is TGTGCCAGCTCACCGGGACTCACTATAAACTATGGCTACACCTTC.